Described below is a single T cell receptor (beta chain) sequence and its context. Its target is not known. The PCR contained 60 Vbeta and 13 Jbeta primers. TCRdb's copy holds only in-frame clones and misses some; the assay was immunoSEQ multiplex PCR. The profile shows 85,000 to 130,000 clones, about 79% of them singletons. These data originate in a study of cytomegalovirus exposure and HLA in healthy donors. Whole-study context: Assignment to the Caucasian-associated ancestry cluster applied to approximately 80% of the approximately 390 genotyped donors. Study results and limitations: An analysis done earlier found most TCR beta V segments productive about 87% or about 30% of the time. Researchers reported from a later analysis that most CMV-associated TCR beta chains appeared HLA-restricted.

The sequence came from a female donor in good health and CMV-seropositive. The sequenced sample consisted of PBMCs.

In DNA form, the CDR3 reads TGTGCCAGCAGCTTAGGGTACGGGGGGTCGTTACTCGACAAAGCTTTCTTT. Protein: CASSLGYGGSLLDKAFF. The J gene is TRBJ1-1, the V gene TRBV7-2; a possible D gene is TRBD1 (5 bases). Germline lookup yields CDR1 SGHTA and CDR2 FQGNSA. V lost 1 base and J lost 9, with 24 bases in between. CDR3 length equals 17 residues.